This TCR beta chain was obtained from a study of control samples from healthy donors and cancer patients. The repertoire was sequenced with immunoSEQ multiplex PCR; TCRdb's copy has only in-frame clones and lacks some. The table has fewer than 150,000 clones, 85% to 95% seen once; the top ten hold about 9%. Germline-derived CDR1 and CDR2 are LGHDT and YNNKEL (reference sequence). The germline V and J ends were trimmed by 5 bases and 10 bases, with 14 bases remaining between them. The CDR3 loop spans 12 amino acids. The J gene is TRBJ1-1, the V gene TRBV3-1 (or the pseudogene TRBV3-2), with no clear D. Sequencing input: blood. The receptor's source is a man aged 18 to 29 in good health. The DNA of the CDR3 is TGTGCCAGCAGCTCAAGGACCTCGGCAGCTTTCTTT. This translates into CASSSRTSAAFF.